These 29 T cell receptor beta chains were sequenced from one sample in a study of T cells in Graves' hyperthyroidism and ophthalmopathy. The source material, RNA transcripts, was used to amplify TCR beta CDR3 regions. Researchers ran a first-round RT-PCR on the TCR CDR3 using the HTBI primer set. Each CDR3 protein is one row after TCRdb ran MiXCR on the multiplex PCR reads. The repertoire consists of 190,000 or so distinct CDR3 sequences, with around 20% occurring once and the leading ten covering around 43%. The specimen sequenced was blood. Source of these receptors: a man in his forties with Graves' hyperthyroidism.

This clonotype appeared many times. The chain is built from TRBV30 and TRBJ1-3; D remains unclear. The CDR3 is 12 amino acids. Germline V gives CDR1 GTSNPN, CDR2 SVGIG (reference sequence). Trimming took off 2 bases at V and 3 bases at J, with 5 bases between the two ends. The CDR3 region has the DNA TGTGCCTGGAGTAGTGGTGGAAACACCATATATTTT. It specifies CAWSSGGNTIYF. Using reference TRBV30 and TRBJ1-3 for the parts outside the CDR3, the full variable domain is SQTIHQWPATLVQPVGSPLSLECTVEGTSNPNLYWYRQAAGRGLQLLFYSVGIGQISSEVPQNLSASRPQDRQFILSSKKLLLSDSGFYLCAWSSGGNTIYFGEGSWLTVV.

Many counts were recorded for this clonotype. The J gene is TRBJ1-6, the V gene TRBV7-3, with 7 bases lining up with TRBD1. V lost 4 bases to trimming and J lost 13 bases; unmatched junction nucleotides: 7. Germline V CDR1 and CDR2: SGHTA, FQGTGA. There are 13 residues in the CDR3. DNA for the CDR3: TGTGCCAGCAGCTCTGGACAGGCCCTTCCCCTCCACTTT. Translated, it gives CASSSGQALPLHF.

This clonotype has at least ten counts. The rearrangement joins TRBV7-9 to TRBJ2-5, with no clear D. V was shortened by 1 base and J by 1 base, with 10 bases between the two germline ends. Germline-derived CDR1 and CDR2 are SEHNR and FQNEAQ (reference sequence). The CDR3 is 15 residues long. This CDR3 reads CASSLEMAVQETQYF. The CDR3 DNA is TGTGCCAGCAGCTTAGAGATGGCAGTCCAAGAGACCCAGTACTTC.

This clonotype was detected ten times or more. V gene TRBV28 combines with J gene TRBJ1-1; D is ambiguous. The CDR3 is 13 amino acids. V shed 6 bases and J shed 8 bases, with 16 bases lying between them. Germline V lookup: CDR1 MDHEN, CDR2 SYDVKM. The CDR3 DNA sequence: TGTGCCAGCAGGTCCCCGGCTAAGGCGGAAGCTTTCTTT. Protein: CASRSPAKAEAFF.

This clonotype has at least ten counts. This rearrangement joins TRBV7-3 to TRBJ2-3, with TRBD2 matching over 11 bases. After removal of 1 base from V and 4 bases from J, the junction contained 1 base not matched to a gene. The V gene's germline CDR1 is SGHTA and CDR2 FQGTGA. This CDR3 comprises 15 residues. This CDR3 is CASSLKLAGADTQYF. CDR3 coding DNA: TGTGCCAGCAGCTTAAAACTAGCGGGGGCAGATACGCAGTATTTT.

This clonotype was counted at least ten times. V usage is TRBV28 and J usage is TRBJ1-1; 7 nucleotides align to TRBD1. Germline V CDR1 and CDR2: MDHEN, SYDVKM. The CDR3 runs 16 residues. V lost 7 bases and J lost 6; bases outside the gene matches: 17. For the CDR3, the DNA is TGTGCCAGCACGGGAGACGTGGTGAGGGGGCGAGCTGAAGCTTTCTTT. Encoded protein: CASTGDVVRGRAEAFF.

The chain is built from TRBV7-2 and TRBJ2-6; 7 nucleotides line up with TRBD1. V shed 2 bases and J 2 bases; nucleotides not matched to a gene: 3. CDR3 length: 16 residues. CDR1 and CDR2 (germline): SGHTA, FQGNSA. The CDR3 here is CASSLTTGAGANVLTF. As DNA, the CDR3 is TGTGCCAGCAGCTTAACTACAGGGGCTGGGGCCAACGTCCTGACTTTC.

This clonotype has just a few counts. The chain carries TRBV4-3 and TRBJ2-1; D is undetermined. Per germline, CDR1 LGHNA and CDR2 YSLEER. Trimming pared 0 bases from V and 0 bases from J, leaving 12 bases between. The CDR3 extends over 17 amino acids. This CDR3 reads CASSQDRPARSYNEQFF. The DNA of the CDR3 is TGCGCCAGCAGCCAAGATAGGCCAGCTCGCTCCTACAATGAGCAGTTCTTC.

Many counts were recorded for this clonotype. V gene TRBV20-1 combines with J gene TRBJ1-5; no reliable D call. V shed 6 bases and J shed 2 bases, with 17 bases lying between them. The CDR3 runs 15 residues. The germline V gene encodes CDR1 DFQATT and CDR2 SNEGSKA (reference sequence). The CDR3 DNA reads TGCAGTGCCACCCCCTCGCGGGGTGGCAATCAGCCCCAGCATTTT. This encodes CSATPSRGGNQPQHF.

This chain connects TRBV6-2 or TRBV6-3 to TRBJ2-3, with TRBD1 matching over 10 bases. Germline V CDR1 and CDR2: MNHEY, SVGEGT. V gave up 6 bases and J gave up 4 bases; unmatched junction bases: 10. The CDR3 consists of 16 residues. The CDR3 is CASRTRDRGRADTQYF. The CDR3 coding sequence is TGTGCCAGCAGGACCCGGGACAGGGGTAGGGCAGATACGCAGTATTTT.

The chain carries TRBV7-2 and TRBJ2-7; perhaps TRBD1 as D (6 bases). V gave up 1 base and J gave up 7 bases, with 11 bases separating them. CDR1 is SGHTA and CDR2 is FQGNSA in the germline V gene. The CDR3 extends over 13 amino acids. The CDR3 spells CASSLDRAGEQYF. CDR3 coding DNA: TGTGCCAGCAGCTTAGACAGGGCCGGGGAGCAGTACTTC. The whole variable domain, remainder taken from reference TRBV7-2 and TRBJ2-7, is GAGVSQSPSNKVTEKGKDVELRCDPISGHTALYWYRQSLGQGLEFLIYFQGNSAPDKSGLPSDRFSAERTGGSVSTLTIQRTQQEDSAVYLCASSLDRAGEQYFGPGTRLTVT.

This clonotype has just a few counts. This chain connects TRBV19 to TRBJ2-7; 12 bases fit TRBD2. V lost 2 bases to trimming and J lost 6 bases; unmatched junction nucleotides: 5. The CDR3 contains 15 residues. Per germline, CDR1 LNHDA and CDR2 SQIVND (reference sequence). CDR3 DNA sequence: TGTGCCAGTAGTATAATACTAGCGGGGGGTTCCGAGCAGTACTTC. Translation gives CASSIILAGGSEQYF.

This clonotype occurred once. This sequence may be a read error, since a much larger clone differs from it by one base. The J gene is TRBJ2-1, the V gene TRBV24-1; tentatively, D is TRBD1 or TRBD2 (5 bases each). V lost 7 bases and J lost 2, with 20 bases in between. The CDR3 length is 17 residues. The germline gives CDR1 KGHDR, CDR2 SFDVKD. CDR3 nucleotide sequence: TGTGCCACCAGAGATGTAGCGCGGCAGGGCACCTACAATGAGCAGTTCTTC. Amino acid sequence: CATRDVARQGTYNEQFF.

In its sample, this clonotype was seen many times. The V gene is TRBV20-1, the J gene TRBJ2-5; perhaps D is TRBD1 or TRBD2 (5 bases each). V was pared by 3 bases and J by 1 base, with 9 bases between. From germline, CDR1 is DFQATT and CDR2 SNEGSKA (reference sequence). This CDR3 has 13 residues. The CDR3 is CSARGVPQETQYF. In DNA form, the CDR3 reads TGCAGTGCTAGGGGGGTCCCCCAAGAGACCCAGTACTTC.

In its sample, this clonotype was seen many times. CDR3 nucleotides: TGCAGTGCTATCCGGGACACTAATCAGCCCCAGCATTTT. As protein: CSAIRDTNQPQHF. This chain connects TRBV20-1 to TRBJ1-5, with a possible D match to TRBD1 (6 bases). Per germline, CDR1 DFQATT and CDR2 SNEGSKA (reference sequence). V lost 4 bases and J lost 4, with 11 bases in between. The length of the CDR3 is 13 residues.

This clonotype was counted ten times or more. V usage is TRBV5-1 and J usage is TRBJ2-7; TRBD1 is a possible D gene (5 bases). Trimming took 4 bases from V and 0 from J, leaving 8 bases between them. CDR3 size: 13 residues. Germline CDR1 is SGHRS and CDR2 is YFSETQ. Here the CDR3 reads CASSTRDSYEQYF. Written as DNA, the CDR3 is TGCGCCAGCAGCACCAGGGACTCCTACGAGCAGTACTTC.

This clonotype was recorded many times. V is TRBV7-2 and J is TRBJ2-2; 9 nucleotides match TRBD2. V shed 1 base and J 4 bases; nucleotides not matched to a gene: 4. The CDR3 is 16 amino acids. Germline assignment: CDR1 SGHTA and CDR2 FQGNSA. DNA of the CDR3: TGTGCCAGCAGCTTAGGGCGGGGGGGCTTCACCGGGGAGCTGTTTTTT. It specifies CASSLGRGGFTGELFF.

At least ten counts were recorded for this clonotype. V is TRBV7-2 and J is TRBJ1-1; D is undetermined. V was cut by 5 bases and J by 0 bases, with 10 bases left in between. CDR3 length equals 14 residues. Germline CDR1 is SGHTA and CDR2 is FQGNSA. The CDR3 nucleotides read TGTGCCAGCAGCCCAACAGCTATGAACACTGAAGCTTTCTTT. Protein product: CASSPTAMNTEAFF.

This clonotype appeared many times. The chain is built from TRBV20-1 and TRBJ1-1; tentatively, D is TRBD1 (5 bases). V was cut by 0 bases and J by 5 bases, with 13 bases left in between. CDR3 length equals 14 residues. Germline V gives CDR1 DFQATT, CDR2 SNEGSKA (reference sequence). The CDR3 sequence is CSARDPRKGTEAFF. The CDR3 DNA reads TGCAGTGCTAGAGATCCCAGGAAGGGGACTGAAGCTTTCTTT.

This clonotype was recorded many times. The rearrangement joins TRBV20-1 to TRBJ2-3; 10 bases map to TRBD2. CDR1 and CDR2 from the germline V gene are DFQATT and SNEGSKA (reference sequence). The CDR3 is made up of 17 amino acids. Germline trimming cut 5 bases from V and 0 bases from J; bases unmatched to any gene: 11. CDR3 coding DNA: TGCAGTGCTGCGGGGCTAGCGGGGGCCCTTAGCACAGATACGCAGTATTTT. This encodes CSAAGLAGALSTDTQYF.

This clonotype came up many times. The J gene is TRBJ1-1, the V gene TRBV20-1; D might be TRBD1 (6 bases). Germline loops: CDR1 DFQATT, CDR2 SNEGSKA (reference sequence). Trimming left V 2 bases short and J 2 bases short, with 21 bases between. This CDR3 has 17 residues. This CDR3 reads CSARNRVGGSSNTEAFF. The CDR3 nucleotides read TGCAGTGCTAGAAACCGGGTCGGGGGCTCGAGTAACACTGAAGCTTTCTTT.

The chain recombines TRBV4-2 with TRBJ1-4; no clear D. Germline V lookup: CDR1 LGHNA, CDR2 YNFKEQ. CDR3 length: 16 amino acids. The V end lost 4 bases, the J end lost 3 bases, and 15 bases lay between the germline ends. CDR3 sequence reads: CASSRSRTGSNEKLFF. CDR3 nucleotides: TGTGCCAGCAGCCGATCCAGGACGGGATCTAATGAAAAACTGTTTTTT.

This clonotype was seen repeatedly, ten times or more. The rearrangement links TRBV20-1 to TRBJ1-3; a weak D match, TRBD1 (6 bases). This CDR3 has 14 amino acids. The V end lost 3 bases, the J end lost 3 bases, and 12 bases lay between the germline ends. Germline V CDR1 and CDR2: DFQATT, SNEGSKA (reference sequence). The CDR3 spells CSASTGRGGNTIYF. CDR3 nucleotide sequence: TGCAGTGCTAGTACGGGCAGGGGTGGAAACACCATATATTTT.

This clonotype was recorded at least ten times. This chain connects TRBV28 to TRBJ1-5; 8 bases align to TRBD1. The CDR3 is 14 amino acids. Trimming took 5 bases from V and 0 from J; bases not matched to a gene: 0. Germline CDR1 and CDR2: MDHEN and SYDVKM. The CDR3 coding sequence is TGTGCCAGCAGTGGACAGGGTAGCAATCAGCCCCAGCATTTT. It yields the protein CASSGQGSNQPQHF.

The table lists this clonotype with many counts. CDR3 sequence: CASSQVGARSSYNSPLHF. The DNA for the CDR3 is TGTGCCAGCAGCCAAGTCGGGGCAAGAAGCTCCTATAATTCACCCCTCCACTTT. V is TRBV4-2 and J is TRBJ1-6; TRBD1 might be the D (5 bases). The V and J ends lost 1 base and 0 bases respectively, with 13 bases between them. This CDR3 contains 18 residues. CDR1 and CDR2 from the germline V gene are LGHNA and YNFKEQ.

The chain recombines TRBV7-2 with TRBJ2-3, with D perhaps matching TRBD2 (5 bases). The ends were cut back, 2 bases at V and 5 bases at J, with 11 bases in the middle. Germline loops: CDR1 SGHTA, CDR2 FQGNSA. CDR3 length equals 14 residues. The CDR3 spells CASSLRRERDTQYF. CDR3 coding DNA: TGTGCCAGCAGCTTACGTCGGGAAAGAGATACGCAGTATTTT.

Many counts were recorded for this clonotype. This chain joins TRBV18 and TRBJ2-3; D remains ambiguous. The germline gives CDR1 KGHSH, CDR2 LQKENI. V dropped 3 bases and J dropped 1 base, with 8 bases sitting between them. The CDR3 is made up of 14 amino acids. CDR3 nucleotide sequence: TGTGCCAGCTCACCGCCTCTTGGCACAGATACGCAGTATTTT. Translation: CASSPPLGTDTQYF. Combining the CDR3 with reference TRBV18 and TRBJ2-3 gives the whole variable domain NAGVMQNPRHLVRRRGQEARLRCSPMKGHSHVYWYRQLPEEGLKFMVYLQKENIIDESGMPKERFSAEFPKEGPSILRIQQVVRGDSAAYFCASSPPLGTDTQYFGPGTRLTVL.

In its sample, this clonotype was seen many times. This CDR3 is CAIPPRTVIYEQYF. The CDR3 DNA is TGTGCCATCCCTCCGAGGACGGTTATCTACGAGCAGTACTTC. The chain combines TRBV6-2 or TRBV6-3 with TRBJ2-7; D is uncertain. The germline gives CDR1 MNHEY, CDR2 SVGEGT. The CDR3 runs to 14 residues. V was cut by 10 bases and J by 3 bases, with 19 bases left in between.

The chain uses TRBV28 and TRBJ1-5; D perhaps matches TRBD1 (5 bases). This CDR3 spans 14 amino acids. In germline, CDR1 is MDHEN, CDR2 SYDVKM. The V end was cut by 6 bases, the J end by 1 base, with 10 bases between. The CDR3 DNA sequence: TGTGCCAGCAGGGGACGGATAAGCAATCAGCCCCAGCATTTT. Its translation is CASRGRISNQPQHF.